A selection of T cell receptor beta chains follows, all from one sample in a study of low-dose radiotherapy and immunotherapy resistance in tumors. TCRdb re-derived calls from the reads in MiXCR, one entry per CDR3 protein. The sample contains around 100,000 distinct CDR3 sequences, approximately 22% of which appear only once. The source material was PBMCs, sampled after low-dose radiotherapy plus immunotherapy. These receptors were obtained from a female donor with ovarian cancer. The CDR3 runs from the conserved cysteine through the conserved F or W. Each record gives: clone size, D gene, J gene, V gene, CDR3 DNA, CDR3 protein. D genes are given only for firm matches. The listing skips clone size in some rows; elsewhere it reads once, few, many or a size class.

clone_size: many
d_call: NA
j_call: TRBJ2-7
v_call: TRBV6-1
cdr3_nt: TGTGCCAGCAGCCTCGGGACACCGCCCTACGAGCAGTACTTC
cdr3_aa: CASSLGTPPYEQYF

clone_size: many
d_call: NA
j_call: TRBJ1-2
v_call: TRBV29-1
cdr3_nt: TGCAGCGCCCCGAGCGCAGGGCTCTATGGCTACACCTTC
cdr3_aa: CSAPSAGLYGYTF

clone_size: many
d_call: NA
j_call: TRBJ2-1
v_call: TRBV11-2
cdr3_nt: TGTGCCAGCACGAGGATGGGCCCGGCAGGTGGGAATGAGCAGTTCTTC
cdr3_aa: CASTRMGPAGGNEQFF

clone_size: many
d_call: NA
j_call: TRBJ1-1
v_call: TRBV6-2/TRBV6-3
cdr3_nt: TGTGCCAGCAGGCCGGGTGGAGGCACTGAAGCTTTCTTT
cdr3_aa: CASRPGGGTEAFF

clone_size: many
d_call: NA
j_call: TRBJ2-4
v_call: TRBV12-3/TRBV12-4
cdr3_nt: TGTGCCAGCCGCCTAGGGGGGGGAAACATTCAGTACTTC
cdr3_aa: CASRLGGGNIQYF

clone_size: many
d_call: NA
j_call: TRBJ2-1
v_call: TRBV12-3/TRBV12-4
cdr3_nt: TGTGCCAGCAGTTTGTCTTGGGGGAGTCGGAATGAGCAGTTCTTC
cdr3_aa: CASSLSWGSRNEQFF

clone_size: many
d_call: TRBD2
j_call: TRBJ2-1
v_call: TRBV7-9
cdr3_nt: TGTGCCAGCAGCTACCGACTAGCGGGGGACCTTAGAGCGACCTACAATGAGCAGTTCTTC
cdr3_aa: CASSYRLAGDLRATYNEQFF

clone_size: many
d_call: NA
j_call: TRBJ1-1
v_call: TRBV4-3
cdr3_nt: TGCGCCAGCAGCCTCACCAGCGTTGAGACTGAAGCTTTCTTT
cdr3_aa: CASSLTSVETEAFF

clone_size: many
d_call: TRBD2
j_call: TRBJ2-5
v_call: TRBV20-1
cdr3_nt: TGCAGTGCTGGACGGGGGGGCCGAGAGACCCAGTACTTC
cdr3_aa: CSAGRGGRETQYF

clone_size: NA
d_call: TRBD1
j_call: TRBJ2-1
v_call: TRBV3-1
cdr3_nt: TGTGCCAGCAGCCGAGATGGGACAGGCAGCTACAATGAGCAGTTCTTC
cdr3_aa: CASSRDGTGSYNEQFF

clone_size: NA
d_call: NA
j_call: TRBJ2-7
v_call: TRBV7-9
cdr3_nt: TGTGCTAGCAGCCGAACAGGGTTAACCTGCGAGCAGTACTTC
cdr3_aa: CASSRTGLTCEQYF

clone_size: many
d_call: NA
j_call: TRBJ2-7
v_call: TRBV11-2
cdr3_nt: TGTGCCAGCAGCTTACGGACTACTTACGAGCAGTACTTC
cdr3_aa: CASSLRTTYEQYF

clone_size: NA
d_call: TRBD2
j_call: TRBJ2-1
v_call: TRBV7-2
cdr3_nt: TGTGCCAGCAGCTTAGGGACTAGCCCTACAGATACGCAGTTCTTC
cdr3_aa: CASSLGTSPTDTQFF

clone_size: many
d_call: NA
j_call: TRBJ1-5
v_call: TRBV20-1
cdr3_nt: TGCAGTGCTAGGGGTTCAGGGGTGGACAATCAGCCCCAGCATTTT
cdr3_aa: CSARGSGVDNQPQHF

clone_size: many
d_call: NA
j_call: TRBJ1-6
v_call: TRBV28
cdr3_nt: TGTGCCAGCAGTTTGGTGCAGGTTAGCTCACCCCTCCACTTT
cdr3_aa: CASSLVQVSSPLHF

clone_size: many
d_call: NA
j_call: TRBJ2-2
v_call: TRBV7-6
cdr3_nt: TGTGCCAGCAGCTTAGGGGGGGTCTCCAGGGAGCTGTTTTTT
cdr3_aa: CASSLGGVSRELFF

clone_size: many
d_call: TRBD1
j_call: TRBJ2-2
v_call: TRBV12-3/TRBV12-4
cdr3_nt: TGTGCCAGCAGGGGGACAGGGAGAATCGCCGGGGAGCTGTTTTTT
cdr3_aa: CASRGTGRIAGELFF

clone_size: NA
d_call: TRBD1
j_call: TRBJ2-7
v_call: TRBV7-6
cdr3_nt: TGTGCCAGCAGCTTAGCCGCAGGGGGCTCCTACGAGCAGTACTTC
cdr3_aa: CASSLAAGGSYEQYF